This T cell receptor beta chain was sequenced for a study of blood T cells in healthy people across ages. Study-wide results and limits: Since the PBMCs were unsorted, naive and antigen-experienced cells could not be conclusively compared. With donor CMV status unknown, expanded clonotype changes were possibly confounded.

A sample-barcoded 5' primer and a J-beta primer mix were used in a second PCR of roughly 6 to 11 cycles. TCRdb re-called the 5' RACE reads with MiXCR, one entry per CDR3 protein. The sample lists 800,000 or so distinct CDR3 sequences; around a quarter were seen once. Comment on this clonotype: Its antigen remains unidentified.

J lost 7 bases, V lost 3 bases, and 6 bases had no gene match. The CDR3 has 13 amino acids. CDR1 and CDR2 from the germline V gene are DFQATT and SNEGSKA (reference sequence). These data were also filed under a second study, of T cells of mothers and their children. That paper adds: Related mother and child pairs showed slightly greater overlap (not significant) than unrelated pairs did.

This sequence was found in a boy aged 5-17 years in good health. V gene TRBV20-1 combines with J gene TRBJ2-5, with 9 bases identical to TRBD1. The sequenced sample consisted of blood. CDR3 protein: CSASTGGVGTQYF. The CDR3 coding sequence is TGCAGTGCTAGTACAGGGGGCGTTGGGACCCAGTACTTC.